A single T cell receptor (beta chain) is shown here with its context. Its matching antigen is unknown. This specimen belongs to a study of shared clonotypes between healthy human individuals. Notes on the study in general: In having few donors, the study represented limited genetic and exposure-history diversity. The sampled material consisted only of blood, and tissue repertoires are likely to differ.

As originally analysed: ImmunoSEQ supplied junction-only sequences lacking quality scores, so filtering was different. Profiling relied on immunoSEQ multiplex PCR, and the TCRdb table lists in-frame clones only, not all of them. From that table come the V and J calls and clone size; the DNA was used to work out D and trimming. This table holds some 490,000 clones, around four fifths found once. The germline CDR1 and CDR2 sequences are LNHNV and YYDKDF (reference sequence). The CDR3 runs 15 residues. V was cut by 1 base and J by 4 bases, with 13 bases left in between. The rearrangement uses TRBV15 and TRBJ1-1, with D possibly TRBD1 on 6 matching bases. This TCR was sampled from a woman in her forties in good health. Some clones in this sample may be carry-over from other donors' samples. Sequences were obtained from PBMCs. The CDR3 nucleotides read TGTGCCACCAGCAGAGGTCTACAGGGATCCACTGAAGCTTTCTTT. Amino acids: CATSRGLQGSTEAFF. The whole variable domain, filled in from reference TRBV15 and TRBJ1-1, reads DAMVIQNPRYQVTQFGKPVTLSCSQTLNHNVMYWYQQKSSQAPKLLFHYYDKDFNNEADTPDNFQSRRPNTSFCFLDIRSPGLGDTAMYLCATSRGLQGSTEAFFGQGTRLTVV.